The TCR beta chain described here comes from a study of control samples from healthy donors and cancer patients. CDR3 length: 15 residues. V was trimmed by 2 bases and J by 1 base, leaving 11 bases between them. The germline CDR1 and CDR2 sequences are KGHSH and LQKENI. Clones were sequenced by immunoSEQ multiplex PCR, and TCRdb holds only the in-frame ones, with some missing. The sample lists about 120,000 clones; about 88% were seen once. The source material was blood. This clonotype originated in a woman in her 70s in good health. V gene TRBV18 combines with J gene TRBJ1-1; no firm D call. In DNA, the CDR3 is TGTGCCAGCTCACCAGGGATCGGTCAGAACACTGAAGCTTTCTTT. This translates into CASSPGIGQNTEAFF.